This T cell receptor (beta chain) was captured by sequencing in a study of shared clonotypes between healthy human individuals. Trimming shortened V by 6 bases and J by 8 bases, and 16 bases separated the two germline ends. The germline gives CDR1 MDHEN, CDR2 SYDVKM. This CDR3 is 13 amino acids long. Samples underwent the assay at deep level. For every subset, genomic DNA was evenly distributed across several immunoSEQ plates. The sequenced material, unsorted PBMC DNA, was run on ten immunoSEQ deep assay plates. The table came from immunoSEQ multiplex PCR; TCRdb's copy has only in-frame clones and leaves some out. The sample shows about 490,000 clones, 79% of them seen only once.

The genes are TRBV28 and TRBJ1-2; possible D gene TRBD1, 5 bases. Specimen: PBMCs. The origin of this receptor is a woman aged 40 to 50 in good health. Some clones in this sample may be carry-over from other donors' samples. The CDR3 DNA reads TGTGCCAGCAGATCCGGGGGGGTAGACGGCTACACCTTC. This translates into CASRSGGVDGYTF.